This TCR beta chain was documented in a study of post-analysis software for immune sequencing data. Findings of the study overall: The study found TRBV5-6, TRBV5-1 and TRBV20-1 among five or six TRBV segments more frequent in patients than controls.

This CDR3 has 14 residues. CDR1 and CDR2 from the germline V gene are SEHNR and FQNEAQ (reference sequence). V was clipped by 5 bases and J by 11 bases; unmatched bases: 10. Researchers reported that TCR beta cDNA libraries carried unique molecular identifiers. TCRdb redid the calling of the PCR reads with MiXCR, one entry per CDR3 protein. Among roughly 600,000 distinct CDR3 sequences listed, around 44% were seen once. This clonotype was recorded only once. Its antigen is as yet unknown. The V gene is TRBV7-9, the J gene TRBJ2-5, with 11 bases lining up with TRBD2. This clonotype originated in a girl under 18 with multiple sclerosis. Sequencing used blood. As DNA, the CDR3 is TGTGCCAGCAGCATGACTAGCGGGAACAATGAGCAGTACTTC. The encoded protein is CASSMTSGNNEQYF.